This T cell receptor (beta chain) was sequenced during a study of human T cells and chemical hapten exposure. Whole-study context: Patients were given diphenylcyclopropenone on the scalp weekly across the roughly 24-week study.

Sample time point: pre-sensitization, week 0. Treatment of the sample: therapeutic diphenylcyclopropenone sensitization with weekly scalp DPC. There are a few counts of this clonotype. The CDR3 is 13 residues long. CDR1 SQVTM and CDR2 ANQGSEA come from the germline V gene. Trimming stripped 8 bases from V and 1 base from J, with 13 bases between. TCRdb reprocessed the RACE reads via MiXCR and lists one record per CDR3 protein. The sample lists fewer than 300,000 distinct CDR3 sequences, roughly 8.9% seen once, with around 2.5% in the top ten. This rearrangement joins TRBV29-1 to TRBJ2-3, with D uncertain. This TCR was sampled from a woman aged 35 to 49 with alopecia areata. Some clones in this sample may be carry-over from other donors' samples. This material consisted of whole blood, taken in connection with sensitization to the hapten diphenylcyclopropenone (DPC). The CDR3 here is CSHGGVGTDTQYF. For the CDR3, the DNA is TGCAGCCATGGCGGAGTCGGCACAGATACGCAGTATTTT.